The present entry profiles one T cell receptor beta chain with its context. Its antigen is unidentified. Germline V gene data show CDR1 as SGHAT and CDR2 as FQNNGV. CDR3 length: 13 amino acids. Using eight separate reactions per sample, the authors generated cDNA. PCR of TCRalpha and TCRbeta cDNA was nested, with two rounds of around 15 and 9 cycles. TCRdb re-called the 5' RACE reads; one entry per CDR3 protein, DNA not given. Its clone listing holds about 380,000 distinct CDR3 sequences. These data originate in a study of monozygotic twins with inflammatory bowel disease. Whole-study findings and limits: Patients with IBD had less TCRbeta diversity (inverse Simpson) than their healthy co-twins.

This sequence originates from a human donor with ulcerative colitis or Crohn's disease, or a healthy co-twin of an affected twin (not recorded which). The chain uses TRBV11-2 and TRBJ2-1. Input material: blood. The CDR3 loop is CASSLGPGWEQFF. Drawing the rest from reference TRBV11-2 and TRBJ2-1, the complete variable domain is EAGVAQSPRYKIIEKRQSVAFWCNPISGHATLYWYQQILGQGPKLLIQFQNNGVVDDSQLPKDRFSAERLKGVDSTLKIQPAKLEDSAVYLCASSLGPGWEQFFGPGTRLTVL.